One and the same sample provided the 22 T cell receptor beta chains below, sequenced in a study of OX40 agonist ivuxolimab in advanced cancers. The library was generated by the immunoSEQ multiplex PCR assay. The table comes from immuneACCESS by way of TCRdb, which keeps in-frame sequences with V and J called. Part of the clones is missing from these tables; in studies checked, under half for an unresolved V gene and the rest for unknown reasons. This sample gives about 71,000 clones in total; approximately 94% of them show up just once. The ten largest make up about a sixth of the sample. The sample in question was CD4+ or CD8+ T cells sorted from blood, obtained in a trial of the OX40 agonist ivuxolimab. These TCRs come from an adult with an advanced solid tumor such as melanoma, head and neck, liver or kidney cancer.

This sequence joins TRBV4-3 and TRBJ1-2; D possibly corresponds to TRBD1 (5 bases). CDR1 is LGHNA and CDR2 is YSLEER in the germline V gene. The CDR3 consists of 15 residues. Trimming stripped 0 bases from V and 4 bases from J, with 12 bases between. The CDR3 region is CASSQEGVLGYGYTF. The CDR3 DNA reads TGCGCCAGCAGCCAAGAGGGGGTTTTAGGCTATGGCTACACCTTC.

V gene TRBV7-9 combines with J gene TRBJ2-7, with D unclear. The CDR3 runs to 14 residues. Germline loops: CDR1 SEHNR, CDR2 FQNEAQ (reference sequence). The germline V and J ends were trimmed by 1 base and 3 bases, with 10 bases remaining between them. DNA of the CDR3: TGTGCCAGCAGCTTAGTCGCCAGTCTCTACGAGCAGTACTTC. Residues: CASSLVASLYEQYF. Filled out from reference TRBV7-9 and TRBJ2-7, the complete variable domain reads DTGVSQNPRHKITKRGQNVTFRCDPISEHNRLYWYRQTLGQGPEFLTYFQNEAQLEKSRLLSDRFSAERPKGSFSTLEIQRTEQGDSAMYLCASSLVASLYEQYFGPGTRLTVT.

V and J are TRBV6-4 and TRBJ1-2; D gene uncertain. V gave up 3 bases and J gave up 0 bases, with 11 bases separating them. Germline CDR1 reads MRHNA; CDR2 reads SNTAGT. CDR3 length: 15 amino acids. The CDR3 DNA reads as TGTGCCAGCAGTGATAGGCCCGTTACTAACTATGGCTACACCTTC. It yields the protein CASSDRPVTNYGYTF.

This clone was seen only once. The chain combines TRBV15 with TRBJ2-7; 9 positions agree with TRBD2. The CDR3 is made up of 14 amino acids. V lost 4 bases to trimming and J lost 2 bases; unmatched junction nucleotides: 3. The germline V gene has CDR1 LNHNV and CDR2 YYDKDF (reference sequence). CDR3 in DNA: TGTGCCACCAGCACAGCTAGCGGGACCTACGAGCAGTACTTC. Its protein is CATSTASGTYEQYF.

The chain carries TRBV10-2 and TRBJ2-6, with TRBD2 as a possible D gene (5 bases). The V end was cut by 6 bases, the J end by 0 bases, with 9 bases between. This CDR3 has 15 amino acids. Per the germline V gene, CDR1 is WSHSY and CDR2 is SAAADI. The CDR3 region has the DNA TGCGCCAGCAGCCGGGAACTCTCTGGGGCCAACGTCCTGACTTTC. Protein: CASSRELSGANVLTF.

This clone was observed once. The rearrangement links TRBV5-4 to TRBJ2-7; no definite D call. Germline loops: CDR1 SGHNT, CDR2 YYREEE (reference sequence). V dropped 4 bases and J dropped 6 bases, with 17 bases sitting between them. The CDR3 contains 14 residues. CDR3 nucleotide sequence: TGTGCCAGCAGCCCCATCTCAGCTACTCGCGAGCAGTACTTC. As protein: CASSPISATREQYF.

This clone has only one observation. The V and J genes are TRBV28 and TRBJ1-5; D remains ambiguous. The CDR3 contains 18 residues. V lost 6 bases, J lost 1 base, and 22 bases lay in between. Germline V lookup: CDR1 MDHEN, CDR2 SYDVKM. CDR3 bases: TGTGCCAGCAGCCATATATACCCGACGGACTTCAGCAATCAGCCCCAGCATTTT. The encoded protein is CASSHIYPTDFSNQPQHF.

The gene calls are TRBV29-1 and TRBJ1-5; D perhaps matches TRBD1 (6 bases). V dropped 4 bases and J dropped 0 bases, with 7 bases sitting between them. The CDR3 contains 13 residues. Germline assignment: CDR1 SQVTM and CDR2 ANQGSEA. CDR3 sequence (DNA): TGCAGCGTTGGCAGGGGTAGCAATCAGCCCCAGCATTTT. Its translation: CSVGRGSNQPQHF.

The chain carries TRBV7-9 and TRBJ1-1; TRBD1 matches 7 bases. Germline CDR1 and CDR2: SEHNR and FQNEAQ (reference sequence). The V segment lost 4 bases and the J segment 8 bases; nucleotides outside the gene matches: 4. The CDR3 loop spans 12 amino acids. CDR3 sequence (DNA): TGTGCCAGCAGCTCGGGACAGCTCGAAGCTTTCTTT. Amino acid sequence: CASSSGQLEAFF.

CDR3 sequence: CASSYVAGARNEQFF. The CDR3 nucleotides are TGTGCCAGCAGTTACGTAGCGGGAGCTCGGAATGAGCAGTTCTTC. This chain connects TRBV6-5 to TRBJ2-1; 9 positions match TRBD2. The junction had 6 bases not matched to a gene; V was cut back by 2 bases and J by 7 bases. Germline V CDR1 and CDR2: MNHEY, SVGAGI. The CDR3 contains 15 residues.

V gene TRBV28 combines with J gene TRBJ1-5; 10 bases are a match to TRBD1. After removal of 6 bases from V and 5 bases from J, the junction contained 4 bases not matched to a gene. From germline, CDR1 is MDHEN and CDR2 SYDVKM. The CDR3 covers 14 residues. The CDR3 protein is CASRDRGRDQPQHF. The DNA for the CDR3 is TGTGCCAGCAGAGACAGGGGGCGCGATCAGCCCCAGCATTTT. The whole variable domain, remainder taken from reference TRBV28 and TRBJ1-5, is DVKVTQSSRYLVKRTGEKVFLECVQDMDHENMFWYRQDPGLGLRLIYFSYDVKMKEKGDIPEGYSVSREKKERFSLILESASTNQTSMYLCASRDRGRDQPQHFGDGTRLSIL.

The chain couples TRBV5-4 to TRBJ2-1; 12 bases are a match to TRBD2. The CDR3 length is 15 residues. Germline V gene sequence: CDR1 SGHNT, CDR2 YYREEE (reference sequence). With 4 bases clipped from V and 8 bases from J, the junction kept 7 bases outside the gene matches. Here the CDR3 reads CASSPTSGRADEQFF. Written as DNA, the CDR3 is TGTGCCAGCAGCCCGACTAGCGGGAGAGCCGATGAGCAGTTCTTC.

The genes are TRBV9 and TRBJ2-7; D ambiguous. Germline values: CDR1 SGDLS, CDR2 YYNGEE. The CDR3 runs to 15 residues. V lost 3 bases and J 4 bases, leaving 17 bases between the germline ends. CDR3 nucleotides: TGTGCCAGCAGCGAGACCTGGAACGGCCAATACGAGCAGTACTTC. Translation gives CASSETWNGQYEQYF.

The chain has TRBV4-1 and TRBJ2-5; perhaps TRBD2 as D (5 bases). The J call may be mistaken, given a closer DNA end match to TRBJ2-7. Per the germline V gene, CDR1 is MGHRA and CDR2 is YSYEKL. The CDR3 has 15 amino acids. CDR3 bases: TGCGCCAGCAGCCAAGAAGAGCGGCCAACCTACGAGCAGTACTTC. Amino acid sequence: CASSQEERPTYEQYF.

The count of this clone is one. The V gene is TRBV19, the J gene TRBJ1-1; 8 bases are shared with TRBD1. With 9 bases clipped from V and 5 bases from J, the junction kept 8 bases outside the gene matches. The CDR3 spans 13 residues. The germline V gene has CDR1 LNHDA and CDR2 SQIVND (reference sequence). CDR3 residues: CASGQGAKTEAFF. In nucleotides, the CDR3 is TGTGCCAGCGGGCAGGGGGCTAAGACTGAAGCTTTCTTT.

In this sample, this clone turned up a few times. The chain employs TRBV30 and TRBJ1-1; D might be TRBD1 (6 bases). V was clipped by 5 bases and J by 0 bases, with 7 bases between them. Germline V gene data show CDR1 as GTSNPN and CDR2 as SVGIG (reference sequence). The CDR3 totals 12 residues. CDR3 sequence: CAWGQMNTEAFF. CDR3 DNA: TGTGCCTGGGGACAGATGAACACTGAAGCTTTCTTT. The entire variable domain, with the rest obtained from reference TRBV30 and TRBJ1-1, is as follows: SQTIHQWPATLVQPVGSPLSLECTVEGTSNPNLYWYRQAAGRGLQLLFYSVGIGQISSEVPQNLSASRPQDRQFILSSKKLLLSDSGFYLCAWGQMNTEAFFGQGTRLTVV.

The chain links TRBV6-6 to TRBJ2-7; 10 nucleotides align to TRBD2. Germline-derived CDR1 and CDR2 are MNHNY and SVGAGI (reference sequence). With V trimmed by 6 bases and J by 4 bases, 9 bases remained unmatched. The CDR3 is 15 amino acids. The CDR3 nucleotides are TGTGCCAGCAGCCTACCTAGCGGGAGTAAATACGAGCAGTACTTC. This sequence encodes CASSLPSGSKYEQYF.

The DNA of the CDR3 is TGTGCCAGCAGTTTATTAACTACACTACACACAGATACGCAGTATTTT. Translating it yields CASSLLTTLHTDTQYF. The rearrangement links TRBV27 to TRBJ2-3; D is undetermined. The CDR3 spans 16 residues. Germline V gene sequence: CDR1 MNHEY, CDR2 SMNVEV (reference sequence). V was cut by 1 base and J by 2 bases, with 13 bases left in between.

As DNA, the CDR3 is TGTGCCAGCAGTTTAAAGTCAGACTCGTACGACTCCCGAAACACTGAAGCTTTCTTT. Residues: CASSLKSDSYDSRNTEAFF. The gene calls are TRBV28 and TRBJ1-1; unclear D gene. CDR1 and CDR2 (germline): MDHEN, SYDVKM. With 2 bases removed from V and 2 bases from J, the gap between germline ends came to 24 bases. The CDR3 consists of 19 residues.

This chain links TRBV7-9 with TRBJ2-7; TRBD2 is a possible D gene (5 bases). From germline, CDR1 is SEHNR and CDR2 FQNEAQ (reference sequence). The germline V and J ends were trimmed by 5 bases and 6 bases, with 14 bases remaining between them. This CDR3 has 13 residues. CDR3 in amino acids: CASSQDNGVEQYF. The CDR3 DNA is TGTGCCAGCAGCCAAGATAACGGGGTCGAGCAGTACTTC.

The chain recombines TRBV30 with TRBJ1-1; D is unclear. The length of the CDR3 is 11 residues. The germline gives CDR1 GTSNPN, CDR2 SVGIG (reference sequence). Between the trimmed V and J ends, which lost 1 base and 5 bases, there was a span of 5 bases. CDR3 residues: CAWSGRTEAFF. DNA of the CDR3: TGTGCCTGGAGTGGAAGGACTGAAGCTTTCTTT.

The rearrangement uses TRBV5-1 and TRBJ2-7, with TRBD1 matching over 10 bases. Germline trimming cut 4 bases from V and 4 bases from J; bases unmatched to any gene: 8. The length of the CDR3 is 15 residues. CDR1 is SGHRS and CDR2 is YFSETQ in the germline V gene. CDR3 amino acids: CASSPPGTGAYEQYF. CDR3 sequence (DNA): TGCGCCAGCAGCCCCCCCGGGACAGGGGCATACGAGCAGTACTTC. Full variable domain (missing parts from reference TRBV5-1 and TRBJ2-7): KAGVTQTPRYLIKTRGQQVTLSCSPISGHRSVSWYQQTPGQGLQFLFEYFSETQRNKGNFPGRFSGRQFSNSRSEMNVSTLELGDSALYLCASSPPGTGAYEQYFGPGTRLTVT.